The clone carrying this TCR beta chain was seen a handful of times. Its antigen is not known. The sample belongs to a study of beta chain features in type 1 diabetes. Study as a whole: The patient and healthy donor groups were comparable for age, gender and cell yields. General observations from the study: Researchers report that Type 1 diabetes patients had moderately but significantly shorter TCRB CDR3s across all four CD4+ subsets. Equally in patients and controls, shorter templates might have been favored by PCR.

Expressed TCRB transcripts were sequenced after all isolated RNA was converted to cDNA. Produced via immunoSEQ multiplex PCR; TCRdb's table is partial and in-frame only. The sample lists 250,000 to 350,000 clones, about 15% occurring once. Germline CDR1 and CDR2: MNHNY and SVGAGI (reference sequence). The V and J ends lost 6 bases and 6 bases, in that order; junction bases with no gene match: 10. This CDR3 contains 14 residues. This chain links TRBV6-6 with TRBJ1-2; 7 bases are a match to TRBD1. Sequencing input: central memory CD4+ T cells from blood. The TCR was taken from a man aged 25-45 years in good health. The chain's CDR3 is CASSPRGLVDGYTF. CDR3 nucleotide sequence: TGTGCCAGCAGCCCCAGGGGGTTGGTGGATGGCTACACCTTC.